This T cell receptor (beta chain) was recovered during a study of blood T cell repertoires in COVID-19. This CDR3 spans 13 amino acids. Trimming stripped 4 bases from V and 3 bases from J, with 6 bases between. Germline CDR1 SNHLY, CDR2 FYNNEI. Method: immunoSEQ multiplex PCR; TCRdb's copy keeps in-frame clones and lacks some. The sample holds 200,000 to 250,000 clones; under 85% are singletons and the top ten take roughly 7.8%. The chain joins TRBV2 to TRBJ1-4; D is unresolved. This TCR derives from an elderly woman with COVID-19, enrolled during active disease. Material for sequencing was peripheral blood. The CDR3 here is CASSADSNEKLFF. The CDR3 DNA sequence: TGTGCCAGCAGTGCGGACTCTAATGAAAAACTGTTTTTT.